This T cell receptor (beta chain) appears in the sequencing data of a study of cytomegalovirus exposure and HLA in healthy donors. A multiplex PCR was run with 60 Vbeta primers and 13 Jbeta primers. The protocol was immunoSEQ multiplex PCR, while the TCRdb copy is restricted to in-frame clones and leaves out a portion. Its table lists just over 150,000 clones. The CDR3 contains 15 residues. J was trimmed by 2 bases and V by 6 bases; bases with no gene match: 5. The germline V gene encodes CDR1 MDHEN and CDR2 SYDVKM. The source is a man aged 25-45 years in good health and CMV-seronegative. The chain joins TRBV28 to TRBJ2-4; TRBD1 matches 9 bases. The sequencing input was PBMCs. Here the CDR3 reads CASRGTGSPKNIQYF. The CDR3 nucleotides read TGTGCCAGCAGGGGGACAGGGAGCCCCAAAAACATTCAGTACTTC.